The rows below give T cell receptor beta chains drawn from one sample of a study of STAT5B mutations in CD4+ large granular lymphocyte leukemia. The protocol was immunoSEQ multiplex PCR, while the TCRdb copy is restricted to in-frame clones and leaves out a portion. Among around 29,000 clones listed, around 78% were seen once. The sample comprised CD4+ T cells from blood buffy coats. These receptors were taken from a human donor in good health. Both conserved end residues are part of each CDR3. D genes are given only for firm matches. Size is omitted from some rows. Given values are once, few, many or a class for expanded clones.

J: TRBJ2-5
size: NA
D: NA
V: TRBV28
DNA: TGTGCCAGCACCCTGGGGCTGGTCCGAGAGACCCAGTACTTC
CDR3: CASTLGLVRETQYF

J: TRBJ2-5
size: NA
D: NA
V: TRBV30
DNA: TGTGCCTGTCGGGATGGAGGAGAGACCCAGTACTTC
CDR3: CACRDGGETQYF

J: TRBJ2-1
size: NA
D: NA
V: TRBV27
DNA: TGTGCCAGCAGTCTGGACAGCTACAATGAGCAGTTCTTC
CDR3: CASSLDSYNEQFF

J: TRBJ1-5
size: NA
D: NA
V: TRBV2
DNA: TGTGCCAGCAGTTGGGCCCTAAGCAGCAATCAGCCCCAGCATTTT
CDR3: CASSWALSSNQPQHF

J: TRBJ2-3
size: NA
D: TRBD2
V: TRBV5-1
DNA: TGCGCCTCCCGTAGCGGGGGGGCCCCACACACAGATACGCAGTATTTT
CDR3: CASRSGGAPHTDTQYF

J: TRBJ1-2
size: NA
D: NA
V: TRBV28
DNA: TGTGCCAGCAGCCGCAGGTTGGGAAACTATGGCTACACCTTC
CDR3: CASSRRLGNYGYTF

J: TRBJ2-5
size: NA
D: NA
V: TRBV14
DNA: TGTGCCAGCAGCCAATTGGCTGGGGGAGGCGAGACCCAGTACTTC
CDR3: CASSQLAGGGETQYF

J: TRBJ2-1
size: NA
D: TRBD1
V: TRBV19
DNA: TGTGCCAGCGGACAGGGGCCCTACAATGAGCAGTTCTTC
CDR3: CASGQGPYNEQFF

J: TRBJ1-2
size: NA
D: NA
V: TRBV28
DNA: TGTGCCAGCAGTTTCCAAGGGCCGGATGGCTACACCTTC
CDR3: CASSFQGPDGYTF

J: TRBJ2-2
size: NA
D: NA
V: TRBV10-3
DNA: TGTGCCATCAGCAAGGGCCAGGTTAACACCGGGGAGCTGTTTTTT
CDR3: CAISKGQVNTGELFF

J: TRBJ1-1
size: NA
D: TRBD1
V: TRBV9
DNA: TGTGCCAGCAGCACAGAACAGGGGCTGGACACTGAAGCTTTCTTT
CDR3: CASSTEQGLDTEAFF

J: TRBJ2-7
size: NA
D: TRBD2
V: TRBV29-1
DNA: TGCAGCGCAACTAGCGGAGGGGGTGGCGAGCAGTACTTC
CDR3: CSATSGGGGEQYF

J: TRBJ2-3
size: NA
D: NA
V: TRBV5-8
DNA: TGTGCCAGCAGCTTCCCGGGACAATTATCAGAGTATTTT
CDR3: CASSFPGQLSEYF

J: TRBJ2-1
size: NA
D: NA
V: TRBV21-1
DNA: TGTGCCACCCCAGGATTAGCGGGGAGACCGTACAATGAGCAGTTCTTC
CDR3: CATPGLAGRPYNEQFF

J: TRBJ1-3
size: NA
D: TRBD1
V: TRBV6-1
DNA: TGTGCCAGCAGGGCCGACAGGGGACCTGGAAACACCATATATTTT
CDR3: CASRADRGPGNTIYF

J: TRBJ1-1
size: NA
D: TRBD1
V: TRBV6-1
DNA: TGTGCCAGCATTAAAGGACAGGGGCTGTGGGCTTTCTTT
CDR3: CASIKGQGLWAFF

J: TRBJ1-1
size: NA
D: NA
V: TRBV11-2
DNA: TGTGCCAGCAGCTTAGATCTGGGGAACACTGAAGCTTTCTTT
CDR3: CASSLDLGNTEAFF

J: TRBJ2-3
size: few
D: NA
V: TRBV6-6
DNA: TGTGCCAGCAGGGCGGGGCTGCCCACAGATACGCAGTATTTT
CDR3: CASRAGLPTDTQYF

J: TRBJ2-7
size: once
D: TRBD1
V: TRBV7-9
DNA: TGTGCCAGCCACCGGGACAGGGGCCCCTACGAGCAGTACTTC
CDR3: CASHRDRGPYEQYF

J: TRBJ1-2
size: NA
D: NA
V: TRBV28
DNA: TGTGCCAGCAGTTTCCCCCGGGGAATGGGCTATGGCTACACCTTC
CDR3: CASSFPRGMGYGYTF

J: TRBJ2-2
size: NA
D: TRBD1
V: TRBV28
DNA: TGTGCCAGCAGTTTCGGGGACAGCAGGACTGGCGGGGAGCTGTTTTTT
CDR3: CASSFGDSRTGGELFF

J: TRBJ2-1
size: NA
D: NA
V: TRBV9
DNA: TGTGCCAGCTCTGAAAGCTCCTACAATGAGCAGTTCTTC
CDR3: CASSESSYNEQFF

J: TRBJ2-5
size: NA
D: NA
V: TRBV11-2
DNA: TGTGCCAGCAGCTTTGGAAACGGGGGAGAGACCCAGTACTTC
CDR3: CASSFGNGGETQYF

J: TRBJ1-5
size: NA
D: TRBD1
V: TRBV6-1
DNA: TGTGCCAGCAGTGCGGACAGGGTAGGGAATCAGCCCCAGCATTTT
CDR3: CASSADRVGNQPQHF

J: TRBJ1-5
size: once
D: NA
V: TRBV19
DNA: TGTGCCAGTAGTATACAGTCGTATAGCAATCAGCCCCAGCATTTT
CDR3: CASSIQSYSNQPQHF

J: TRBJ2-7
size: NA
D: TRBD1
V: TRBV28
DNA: TGTGCCAGCAGTTCGCCACGACAGGGGGCGAGTTACGAGCAGTACTTC
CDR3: CASSSPRQGASYEQYF

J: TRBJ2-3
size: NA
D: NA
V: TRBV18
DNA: TGTGCCAGCTCACAGGGGTTCACAGATACGCAGTATTTT
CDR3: CASSQGFTDTQYF

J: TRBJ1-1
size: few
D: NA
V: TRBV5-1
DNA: TGCGCCAGCAGCTTGGCAGGGCGAGACACTGAAGCTTTCTTT
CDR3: CASSLAGRDTEAFF

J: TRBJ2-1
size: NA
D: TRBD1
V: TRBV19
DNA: TGTGCCAGTAGTATAGTTCAGGGGGCGGATGAGCAGTTCTTC
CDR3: CASSIVQGADEQFF

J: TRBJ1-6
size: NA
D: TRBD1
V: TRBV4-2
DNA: TGTGCCAGCAGCCAAGAACGCGGGACAGAGAATAATTCACCCCTCCACTTT
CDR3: CASSQERGTENNSPLHF

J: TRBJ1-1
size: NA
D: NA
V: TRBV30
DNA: TGTGCCTGGAGTGTTTCCAGGGTGGGGACTGAAGCTTTCTTT
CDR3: CAWSVSRVGTEAFF

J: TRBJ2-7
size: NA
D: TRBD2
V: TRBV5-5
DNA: TGTGCCAGCAGCTTTAGCGGGAGATGGGACGAGCAGTACTTC
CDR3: CASSFSGRWDEQYF

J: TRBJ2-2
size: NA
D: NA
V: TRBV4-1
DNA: TGCGCCAGCAGCCATCTCCTCGGGCCAGTAAACACCGGGGAGCTGTTTTTT
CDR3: CASSHLLGPVNTGELFF

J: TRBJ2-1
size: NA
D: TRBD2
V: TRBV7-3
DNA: TGTGCCAGCAGCTTAACGGGGGGGAGGATCAATGAGCAGTTCTTC
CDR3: CASSLTGGRINEQFF

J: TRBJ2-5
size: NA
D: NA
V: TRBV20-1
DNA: TGCAGTGCTCCAAAACAAGAGGCCCAGTACTTC
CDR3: CSAPKQEAQYF

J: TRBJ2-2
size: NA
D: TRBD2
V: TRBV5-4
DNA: TGTGCCAGCAGCTACGGACTAGCGGGAGGTACCGGGGAGCTGTTTTTT
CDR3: CASSYGLAGGTGELFF

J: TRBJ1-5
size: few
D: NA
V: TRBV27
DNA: TGTGCCAGCAGTTTCGGGCAGACAGAGCCCCAGCATTTT
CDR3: CASSFGQTEPQHF

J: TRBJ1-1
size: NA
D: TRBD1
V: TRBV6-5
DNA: TGTGCCAGCAGTTCCCACGGGACAGAGAACACTGAAGCTTTCTTT
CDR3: CASSSHGTENTEAFF

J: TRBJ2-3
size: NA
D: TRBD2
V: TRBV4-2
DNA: TGTGCCAGCAGCCAACTACTAGCGGAAGGTGGGGATACGCAGTATTTT
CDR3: CASSQLLAEGGDTQYF

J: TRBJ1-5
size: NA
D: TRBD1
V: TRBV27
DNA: TGTGCCAGCACCGACAGGGCCGGCAATCAGCCCCAGCATTTT
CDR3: CASTDRAGNQPQHF

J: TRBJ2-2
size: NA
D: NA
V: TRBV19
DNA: TGTGCCACCCCCGACCCCAAGAACACCGGGGAGCTGTTTTTT
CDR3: CATPDPKNTGELFF

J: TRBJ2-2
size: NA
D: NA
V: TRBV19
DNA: TGTGCCGGAGGTGGTTCCCACGGGGAGCTGTTTTTT
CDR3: CAGGGSHGELFF

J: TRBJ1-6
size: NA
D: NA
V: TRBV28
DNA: TGTGCCAGCAGTTTAGCCCGGGGTTACTATAATTCACCCCTCCACTTT
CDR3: CASSLARGYYNSPLHF

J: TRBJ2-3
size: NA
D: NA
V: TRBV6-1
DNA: TGTGCCAGCAGTGAACTTGGGACTCTCTTGAATACGCAGTATTTT
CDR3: CASSELGTLLNTQYF